The clone carrying this TCR beta chain was counted only a few times. This sample is part of a study of patients and donors after allogeneic stem cell transplantation. Each CDR3 protein is one row after TCRdb ran MiXCR on the RT-PCR reads. Of 2,000 or so distinct CDR3 sequences in the sample, 4% to 5% were seen once. This CDR3 region has 14 residues. Germline V gene sequence: CDR1 MNHEY, CDR2 SMNVEV (reference sequence). V gave up 5 bases and J gave up 0 bases, with 11 bases separating them. V gene TRBV27 combines with J gene TRBJ2-7, with D tentatively TRBD1 (6 bases). The clonotype originates from a human donor who was either an allogeneic HSCT recipient or a stem cell or donor lymphocyte infusion donor (not recorded which). It is not recorded whose cells these are; they may come from a transplant donor. Sequenced material: blood, either unsorted or a sorted T cell fraction (not recorded which). The CDR3 sequence: CASSKGHSSYEQYF. CDR3 coding DNA: TGTGCCAGCAGTAAGGGACATAGCTCCTACGAGCAGTACTTC.